This TCR beta chain was found in a study of blood T cell repertoires in COVID-19. Original handling: Reference gene primer amplification gave estimated nucleated cell counts. Some clones are missing from TCRdb's copy, which holds only in-frame ones; the method was immunoSEQ multiplex PCR. Clone size and V and J calls were adopted from that table, with D and trimming inferred from the DNA. The repertoire includes some 160,000 clones, more than 70% of them detected once, and 2% to 2.5% sits in the top ten. The CDR3 is made up of 14 amino acids. Trimming shortened V by 0 bases and J by 7 bases, and 10 bases separated the two germline ends. CDR1 is LGHNA and CDR2 is YSLEER in the germline V gene.

The receptor was derived from a man aged 50-59 years who had recovered from COVID-19. Sequencing was performed on peripheral blood. The rearrangement links TRBV4-3 to TRBJ1-5; perhaps TRBD1 as D (5 bases). CDR3 in DNA: TGCGCCAGCAGCCAAGAGGGGCGGGACCAGCCCCAGCATTTT. This encodes CASSQEGRDQPQHF.